This TCR beta chain was sequenced during a study of OX40 agonist ivuxolimab in advanced cancers. About the research overall: One patient with hepatocellular carcinoma and two with cutaneous melanoma, three in all, had partial responses. Study-level results: CD4+ and CD8+ T cells in blood underwent clonal expansion by week 6 at 0.1 to 3.0 mg/kg.

TCRdb's copy holds only in-frame clones and misses some; the assay was immunoSEQ multiplex PCR. The sample records 65,000 to 95,000 clones, around 80% being singletons. Comments on this clone: The antigen remains undetermined.

V shed 3 bases, J shed 8 bases, and the junction held 6 bases outside the gene matches. This CDR3 region has 14 residues. CDR1 is SGDLS and CDR2 is YYNGEE in the germline V gene. This chain joins TRBV9 and TRBJ2-3; 10 bases align to TRBD2. This clonotype was obtained from an adult with an advanced solid tumor such as melanoma, head and neck, liver or kidney cancer. The input for sequencing was CD4+ or CD8+ T cells sorted from blood, taken in a trial of the OX40 agonist ivuxolimab. CDR3 DNA sequence: TGTGCCAGCAGCGGACAGCGGGAGGGAAGTACGCAGTATTTT. Translated: CASSGQREGSTQYF.